The clone carrying this T cell receptor (beta chain) is deemed medium-sized. The time point: sample taken at primary tumor resection. No cells were sorted before sequencing. The whole RNA sequenced was extracted from tumor, nontumor lung or frozen PBMC. The donor group consisted of roughly 76 patients who had untreated, early-stage non-small cell lung cancer. TCRdb reanalysed the 5' RACE reads using MiXCR and keeps one entry per CDR3 protein. Here the sample spans roughly 4,800 distinct CDR3 sequences, 15% to 20% being singletons. The data derive from a study of spatial heterogeneity in lung cancer. CDR1 is MNHEY and CDR2 is SVGEGT in the germline V gene. This CDR3 spans 13 amino acids. After removal of 9 bases from V and 6 bases from J, the junction contained 3 bases not matched to a gene.

The sample here was normal lung tissue next to the tumor, taken at surgery. The chain links TRBV6-2 or TRBV6-3 to TRBJ2-1; 12 nucleotides match TRBD2. This TCR was recovered from a male donor with early-stage non-small cell lung cancer. DNA of the CDR3: TGTGCCAGTGGACTAGCGGGACCCAATGAGCAGTTCTTC. It yields the protein CASGLAGPNEQFF.